This T cell receptor beta chain stems from a study of blood T cell repertoires in COVID-19 (TCRdb year 2020). Context from the whole study: Samples covering the acute and convalescent phases of COVID-19 were provided by collaborators in the United States, Italy and Spain. The prospective study material was composed of cDNA or gDNA derived from T cells, B-cell-depleted T cells, or PBMCs. Deeply sampled blood TCRbeta repertoires from subjects exposed to, actively infected with, or recovered from COVID-19 were included in the dataset. A de-identified subject ID, COVID-19 status, age in years and sex were almost always included in the sample metadata. The repertoires were released in a freely available public database meant as a resource for research on the immune response to SARS-CoV-2. The samples were drawn from the first 160 participants of the ongoing ImmuneRACE study and from some 1,300 subjects provided by 6 global collaborators. Where available, HLA class I and class II types were obtained from metadata supplied by the sample provider rather than from assay-based typing.

Participants in the prospective study were aged about 18 to 90 years, lived in over 20 United States geographic areas, and enrolled through a virtual design. To assign participants to cohorts, the prospective study relied on clinical history that participants themselves reported in a screening survey and a study questionnaire. Recovered participants in ImmuneRACE Cohort 3 were defined as having two consecutive negative NP/OP PCR tests, clearance from a healthcare professional, or resolution of symptoms. In the prospective study, whole blood, serum and a nasopharyngeal or oropharyngeal swab were collected from each participant by mobile phlebotomists. Over a roughly two-month period, participants in the prospective study had the option of providing additional blood draws and questionnaires. Blood samples from the prospective study were shipped frozen or at room temperature prior to DNA extraction.

According to the germline V gene, CDR1 reads SGHVS and CDR2 reads FNYEAQ. The cysteine opens and the phenylalanine closes a CDR3 of 15 amino acids. The retained sequence is limited to the CDR3, 45 bases, with the frame set at the first base. Trimming removed 1 base from V and 5 bases from J, leaving 14 bases between the germline ends. Here is what the overall study found, with its caveats: The quantity of clinical and demographic metadata differed by source and by participant and was supplied without curation.

Concerning this clone: Its specific antigen is unknown. No qualities accompany the bases; no much larger clone lies one base away.

TCRbeta CDR3 regions were amplified from genomic DNA by means of the immunoSEQ Assay, a bias-controlled multiplex PCR. In the paper's pipeline: Nucleated cell counts per sample were estimated from amplification of reference gene primers within the assay. To quantify the absolute abundance of each unique TCRbeta CDR3 rearrangement, sequence reads were collapsed and filtered. For each sample, productive Simpson clonality was calculated by taking the square root of Simpson's diversity index across productive rearrangements. This is the immuneACCESS table as TCRdb keeps it, with only in-frame sequences that have V and J called. A part of the clones is gone; compared with another copy, unresolved V genes explain less than half, and the rest is unexplained. V and J calls and clone size come straight from that table; D and trimming were deduced from the DNA. The sample table shows 260,000 or so clones, and 85% are seen once. The biggest ten clones account for about 2.7% of the sample.

Sequencing was done on a sample of PBMCs or T cells enriched from blood (not recorded which). The chain joins TRBV7-6 to TRBJ2-5; TRBD2 is a possible D gene, resting on 5 matching bases. The receptor was isolated from a woman aged 50 to 60 who had recovered from COVID-19. This receptor has the CDR3 CASSLEGYRGETQYF. The DNA sequence reads TGTGCCAGCAGCTTAGAGGGATACCGAGGGGAGACCCAGTACTTC.